This T cell receptor (beta chain) was sequenced for a study of cytomegalovirus exposure and HLA in healthy donors. Primers for the PCR totalled 60 Vbeta and 13 Jbeta. TCRdb's table, derived via immunoSEQ multiplex PCR, lists solely in-frame clones and lacks some. The table lists tens of thousands of clones, over 70% of them singletons. This clone showed up many times. Germline V lookup: CDR1 SGHNT, CDR2 YYREEE (reference sequence). The CDR3 is 14 residues long. The V and J ends lost 1 base and 7 bases respectively, with 14 bases between them. The sequenced sample consisted of PBMCs. The receptor comes from a man aged 50 to 60 in good health and CMV-seropositive. This chain links TRBV5-4 with TRBJ1-1, with D uncertain. This CDR3 reads CASSLRSGLDEAFF. The CDR3 DNA is TGTGCCAGCAGCTTGAGGAGTGGACTTGATGAAGCTTTCTTT.